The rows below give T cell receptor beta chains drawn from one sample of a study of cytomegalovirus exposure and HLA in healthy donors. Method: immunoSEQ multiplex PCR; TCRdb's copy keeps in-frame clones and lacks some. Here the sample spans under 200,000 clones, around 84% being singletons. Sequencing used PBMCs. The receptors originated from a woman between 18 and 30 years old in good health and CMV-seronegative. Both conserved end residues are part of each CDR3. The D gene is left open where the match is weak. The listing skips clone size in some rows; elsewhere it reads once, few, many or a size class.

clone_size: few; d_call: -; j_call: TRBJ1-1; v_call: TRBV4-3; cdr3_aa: CASSQGAGDYTEAFF; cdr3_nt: TGCGCCAGCAGCCAAGGGGCAGGTGATTACACTGAAGCTTTCTTT
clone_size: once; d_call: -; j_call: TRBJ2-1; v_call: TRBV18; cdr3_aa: CASSPEGKQFF; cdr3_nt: TGTGCCAGCTCACCAGAGGGAAAGCAGTTCTTC
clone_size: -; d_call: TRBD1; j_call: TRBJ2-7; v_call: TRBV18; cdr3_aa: CASSPWTGVSNEQYF; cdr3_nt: TGTGCCAGCTCACCATGGACAGGGGTATCTAACGAGCAGTACTTC
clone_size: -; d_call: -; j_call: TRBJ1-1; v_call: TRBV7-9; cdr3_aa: CASSLIQGNTEAFF; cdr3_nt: TGTGCCAGCAGCTTAATACAGGGTAACACTGAAGCTTTCTTT
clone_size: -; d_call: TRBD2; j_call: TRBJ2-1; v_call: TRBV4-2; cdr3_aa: CASSLPSGGNEQFF; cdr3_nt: TGTGCCAGCAGCCTACCCTCGGGGGGCAATGAGCAGTTCTTC
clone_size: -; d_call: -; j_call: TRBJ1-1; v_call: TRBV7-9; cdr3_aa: CASSLMGHTEAFF; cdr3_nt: TGTGCCAGCAGCTTGATGGGGCACACTGAAGCTTTCTTT
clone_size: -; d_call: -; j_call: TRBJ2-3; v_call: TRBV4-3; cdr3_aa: CASSHLPPRRRNRTDTQYF; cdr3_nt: TGCGCCAGCAGCCATCTCCCCCCCCGGAGGCGGAATCGCACAGATACGCAGTATTTT
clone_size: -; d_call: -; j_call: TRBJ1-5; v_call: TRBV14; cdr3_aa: CASSQALRRATQPQHF; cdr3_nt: TGTGCCAGCAGCCAAGCCCTGAGGAGAGCAACCCAGCCCCAGCATTTT
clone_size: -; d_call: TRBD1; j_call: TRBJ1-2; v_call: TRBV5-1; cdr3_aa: CASSLGQGAWMNYGYTF; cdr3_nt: TGCGCCAGCAGCCTAGGACAGGGGGCGTGGATGAACTATGGCTACACCTTC
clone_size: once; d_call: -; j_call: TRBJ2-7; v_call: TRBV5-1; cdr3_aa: CASSLAGLTREQYF; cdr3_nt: TGCGCCAGCAGCTTGGCGGGCCTGACTAGGGAGCAGTACTTC
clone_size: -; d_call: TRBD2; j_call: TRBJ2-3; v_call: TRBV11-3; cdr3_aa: CASSFGAGDTQYF; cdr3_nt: TGTGCCAGCAGCTTTGGAGCGGGGGATACGCAGTATTTT
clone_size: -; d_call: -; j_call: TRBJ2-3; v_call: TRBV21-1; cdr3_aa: CASSICGDNRADTQYF; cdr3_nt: TGTGCCAGCAGCATCTGTGGGGACAACAGGGCAGATACGCAGTATTTT
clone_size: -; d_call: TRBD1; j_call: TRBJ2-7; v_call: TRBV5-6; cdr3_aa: CASSLGHLDRGTYEQYF; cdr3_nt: TGTGCCAGCAGCTTGGGGCATCTGGACAGGGGAACCTACGAGCAGTACTTC
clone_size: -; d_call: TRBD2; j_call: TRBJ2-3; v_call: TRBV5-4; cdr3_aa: CASSPVGLAGADTQYF; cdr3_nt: TGTGCCAGCAGCCCCGTAGGACTAGCGGGAGCCGATACGCAGTATTTT
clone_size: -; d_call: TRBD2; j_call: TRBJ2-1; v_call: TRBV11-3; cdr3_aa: CASSLGLAGDNEQFF; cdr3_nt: TGTGCCAGCAGCTTAGGGCTAGCGGGAGACAATGAGCAGTTCTTC
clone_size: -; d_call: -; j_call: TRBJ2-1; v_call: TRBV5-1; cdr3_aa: CASSFSGLDNEQFF; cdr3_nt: TGCGCCAGCAGCTTCTCGGGACTGGACAATGAGCAGTTCTTC